The 22 T cell receptor beta chains reported below all come from one sample, sequenced in a study of cytomegalovirus exposure and HLA in healthy donors. Primers for the PCR totalled 60 Vbeta and 13 Jbeta. Method: immunoSEQ multiplex PCR; TCRdb's copy keeps in-frame clones and lacks some. The top ten hold around 1.5% of the sample, which has over 50,000 clones, approximately 88% seen once. The sequencing input was PBMCs. The receptors were gathered from a man aged 30-40 years in good health and CMV-seropositive.

This chain uses TRBV30 with TRBJ2-7; perhaps TRBD2 as D (5 bases). CDR3 size: 13 residues. Trimming pared 4 bases from V and 5 bases from J, leaving 15 bases between. Germline CDR1 GTSNPN, CDR2 SVGIG (reference sequence). The CDR3 protein is CAWNQRSDDEQYF. The CDR3, as DNA: TGTGCCTGGAACCAGCGGTCTGACGACGAGCAGTACTTC.

The J gene is TRBJ2-3, the V gene TRBV13, with 10 positions matching TRBD2. With 1 base clipped from V and 5 bases from J, the junction kept 6 bases outside the gene matches. Per germline, CDR1 PRHDT and CDR2 FYEKMQ (reference sequence). This CDR3 has 16 amino acids. For the CDR3, the DNA is TGTGCCAGCAGCTTAGAAAGGCTAGCGGGAGAAGATACGCAGTATTTT. This sequence encodes CASSLERLAGEDTQYF.

This chain joins TRBV7-9 and TRBJ2-5; 15 bases agree with TRBD2. Germline-derived CDR1 and CDR2 are SEHNR and FQNEAQ (reference sequence). Unmatched junction bases numbered 15, after V lost 5 bases and J lost 11 bases. The CDR3 extends over 17 amino acids. CDR3 sequence: CASSTGTSGRKIEEQYF. The CDR3 nucleotides are TGTGCCAGCAGCACCGGGACTAGCGGGAGGAAAATAGAAGAGCAGTACTTC.

V usage is TRBV14 and J usage is TRBJ1-1, with D unresolved. The CDR3 loop spans 14 amino acids. Germline V gene lookup returns CDR1 SGHDN and CDR2 FVKESK. V dropped 1 base and J dropped 1 base, with 7 bases sitting between them. The CDR3 region is CASSQGLRNTEAFF. The DNA of the CDR3 is TGTGCCAGCAGCCAAGGACTCCGGAACACTGAAGCTTTCTTT. The full variable domain, completed using reference TRBV14 and TRBJ1-1, is EAGVTQFPSHSVIEKGQTVTLRCDPISGHDNLYWYRRVMGKEIKFLLHFVKESKQDESGMPNNRFLAERTGGTYSTLKVQPAELEDSGVYFCASSQGLRNTEAFFGQGTRLTVV.

The chain links TRBV7-2 to TRBJ1-4, with 7 bases matching TRBD1. Germline V lookup: CDR1 SGHTA, CDR2 FQGNSA. The CDR3 extends over 14 amino acids. With V trimmed by 3 bases and J by 3 bases, 1 base remained unmatched. This chain's CDR3 is CASSLGTANEKLFF. CDR3 DNA sequence: TGTGCCAGCAGCTTGGGGACAGCTAATGAAAAACTGTTTTTT. Combining the CDR3 with reference TRBV7-2 and TRBJ1-4 gives the whole variable domain GAGVSQSPSNKVTEKGKDVELRCDPISGHTALYWYRQSLGQGLEFLIYFQGNSAPDKSGLPSDRFSAERTGGSVSTLTIQRTQQEDSAVYLCASSLGTANEKLFFGSGTQLSVL.

This chain links TRBV9 with TRBJ2-2; tentatively, D is TRBD2 (6 bases). This CDR3 has 15 amino acids. CDR1 is SGDLS and CDR2 is YYNGEE in the germline V gene. V shed 1 base and J shed 4 bases, with 11 bases lying between them. CDR3 in amino acids: CASSVTGVGTGELFF. DNA for the CDR3: TGTGCCAGCAGCGTAACGGGAGTGGGCACCGGGGAGCTGTTTTTT.

The rearrangement joins TRBV18 to TRBJ2-1; the D gene is possibly TRBD1 (6 bases). The ends were cut back, 3 bases at V and 4 bases at J, with 13 bases in the middle. CDR3 length equals 15 residues. Germline-derived CDR1 and CDR2 are KGHSH and LQKENI. Here the CDR3 DNA reads TGTGCCAGCTCACCCCGGGCGGACAGTTACAATGAGCAGTTCTTC. Translating it yields CASSPRADSYNEQFF.

The genes are TRBV5-1 and TRBJ2-5, with D tentatively TRBD1 (5 bases). The J call is doubtful: the DNA matches TRBJ2-7 better. Germline V gene sequence: CDR1 SGHRS, CDR2 YFSETQ. CDR3 size: 15 residues. The CDR3 reads CASSPGQGSSYEQYF. The CDR3 DNA follows: TGCGCCAGCAGCCCAGGACAAGGATCCTCCTACGAGCAGTACTTC.

The genes are TRBV19 and TRBJ2-5; 11 bases are a match to TRBD2. The J call may be mistaken, given a closer DNA end match to TRBJ2-7. This CDR3 has 15 amino acids. Germline CDR1 LNHDA, CDR2 SQIVND (reference sequence). DNA of the CDR3: TGTGCCAGTAGCCCGACTAGCGGGACGTCCTACGAGCAGTACTTC. Its protein is CASSPTSGTSYEQYF.

V and J are TRBV30 and TRBJ2-7; TRBD1 is a possible D gene (5 bases). V was shortened by 4 bases and J by 6 bases, with 25 bases between the two germline ends. Germline V gene data show CDR1 as GTSNPN and CDR2 as SVGIG (reference sequence). The CDR3 is 16 amino acids. This CDR3 is CAWIPPGRVITREQYF. CDR3 sequence (DNA): TGTGCCTGGATCCCCCCGGGCAGGGTTATAACTCGCGAGCAGTACTTC. The complete variable domain, with remaining parts taken from reference TRBV30 and TRBJ2-7, reads SQTIHQWPATLVQPVGSPLSLECTVEGTSNPNLYWYRQAAGRGLQLLFYSVGIGQISSEVPQNLSASRPQDRQFILSSKKLLLSDSGFYLCAWIPPGRVITREQYFGPGTRLTVT.

The chain couples TRBV19 to TRBJ2-1; TRBD2 aligns across 12 bases. Germline loops: CDR1 LNHDA, CDR2 SQIVND (reference sequence). The V gene end was trimmed by 0 bases and the J gene end by 13 bases; junction bases not matched to a gene: 13. This CDR3 has 17 residues. CDR3 DNA sequence: TGTGCCAGTAGTATAGATCTTTCTAGCGGGAGGGCCAGCCCACAGTTCTTC. Protein sequence: CASSIDLSSGRASPQFF. The full variable domain, its missing parts supplied by reference TRBV19 and TRBJ2-1, is DGGITQSPKYLFRKEGQNVTLSCEQNLNHDAMYWYRQDPGQGLRLIYYSQIVNDFQKGDIAEGYSVSREKKESFPLTVTSAQKNPTAFYLCASSIDLSSGRASPQFFGPGTRLTVL.

The rearrangement links TRBV10-1 to TRBJ1-1; D unclear. V was shortened by 3 bases and J by 1 base, with 15 bases between the two germline ends. The germline V gene encodes CDR1 WNHNN and CDR2 SYGVQD (reference sequence). This CDR3 is 16 amino acids long. The CDR3 here is CASSDGGEVENTEAFF. The CDR3 DNA sequence: TGCGCCAGCAGTGATGGAGGAGAAGTAGAGAACACTGAAGCTTTCTTT.

The chain is built from TRBV27 and TRBJ1-2; D is ambiguous. CDR1 MNHEY and CDR2 SMNVEV come from the germline V gene (reference sequence). V lost 4 bases to trimming and J lost 4 bases, with 10 bases between them. This CDR3 spans 13 amino acids. CDR3 coding DNA: TGTGCCAGCAGTTGGGCAGGTCTCTATGGCTACACCTTC. Protein product: CASSWAGLYGYTF.

The chain employs TRBV9 and TRBJ2-7; D perhaps matches TRBD1 (7 bases). Germline V gene sequence: CDR1 SGDLS, CDR2 YYNGEE. V was trimmed by 0 bases and J by 1 base, leaving 17 bases between them. This CDR3 spans 17 amino acids. The CDR3 is CASSVGVAAGGSYEQYF. CDR3 nucleotides: TGTGCCAGCAGCGTAGGAGTGGCGGCAGGGGGGTCCTACGAGCAGTACTTC.

The chain joins TRBV5-4 to TRBJ1-3; 9 bases align to TRBD1. CDR3 length: 15 amino acids. Germline CDR1 is SGHNT and CDR2 is YYREEE (reference sequence). V lost 4 bases and J lost 2; bases outside the gene matches: 4. CDR3 in amino acids: CASSPGQGTGNTIYF. The CDR3, as DNA: TGTGCCAGCAGCCCCGGACAGGGGACTGGAAACACCATATATTTT.

The chain recombines TRBV4-1 with TRBJ2-7, with 11 positions matching TRBD2. The CDR3 loop spans 15 amino acids. The V and J ends lost 2 bases and 6 bases, in that order; junction bases with no gene match: 6. Germline V gene lookup returns CDR1 MGHRA and CDR2 YSYEKL. The CDR3 coding sequence is TGCGCCAGCAGCCAACTACTAGCGGGAGACGGCGAGCAGTACTTC. It is translated as CASSQLLAGDGEQYF.

This chain connects TRBV5-1 to TRBJ2-2; D is perhaps TRBD1 (6 bases). In germline, CDR1 is SGHRS, CDR2 YFSETQ. The CDR3 extends over 14 amino acids. Trimming stripped 3 bases from V and 7 bases from J, with 13 bases between. CDR3 protein: CASSSGALGGELFF. The CDR3 bases are TGCGCCAGCAGCTCAGGGGCCCTGGGCGGGGAGCTGTTTTTT.

This chain uses TRBV21-1 with TRBJ1-1. TRBV21-1 is assigned pseudogene status. There are 11 residues in the CDR3. The CDR3 nucleotides are TGTGCCAGCAGCCTAAGAGATGAAGCTTTCTTT. It is translated as CASSLRDEAFF.

This chain uses TRBV7-9 with TRBJ2-1; 9 bases map to TRBD1. CDR1 is SEHNR and CDR2 is FQNEAQ in the germline V gene (reference sequence). V was clipped by 7 bases and J by 9 bases; unmatched bases: 7. This CDR3 is built from 13 residues. The CDR3, as DNA: TGTGCCAGCAACTCGGGACAGGGTACTGAGCAGTTCTTC. It encodes CASNSGQGTEQFF.

This rearrangement joins TRBV18 to TRBJ1-2; weak D call: TRBD1 (5 bases). Germline V gene lookup returns CDR1 KGHSH and CDR2 LQKENI. The CDR3 covers 15 residues. The ends were cut back, 4 bases at V and 4 bases at J, with 16 bases in the middle. In DNA, the CDR3 is TGTGCCAGCTCACTCCGCCGACAGCCTGGCTATGGCTACACCTTC. The encoded protein is CASSLRRQPGYGYTF. Full variable domain (outside the CDR3, taken from reference TRBV18 and TRBJ1-2): NAGVMQNPRHLVRRRGQEARLRCSPMKGHSHVYWYRQLPEEGLKFMVYLQKENIIDESGMPKERFSAEFPKEGPSILRIQQVVRGDSAAYFCASSLRRQPGYGYTFGSGTRLTVV.

This sequence joins TRBV19 and TRBJ2-7; 15 bases are shared with TRBD2. Losses at the gene ends were 5 bases for V and 7 bases for J; bases not matched to a gene: 12. Germline CDR1 reads LNHDA; CDR2 reads SQIVND (reference sequence). This CDR3 is built from 17 residues. The CDR3 DNA is TGTGCCAGTAGTCTCCGGACTAGCGGGAGGGCCCAGGGTGAGCAGTACTTC. Protein product: CASSLRTSGRAQGEQYF. Looking up the rest from reference TRBV19 and TRBJ2-7 gives the full variable domain: DGGITQSPKYLFRKEGQNVTLSCEQNLNHDAMYWYRQDPGQGLRLIYYSQIVNDFQKGDIAEGYSVSREKKESFPLTVTSAQKNPTAFYLCASSLRTSGRAQGEQYFGPGTRLTVT.

The V call is TRBV2, the J call TRBJ2-1; D possibly corresponds to TRBD2 (5 bases). Trimming pared 5 bases from V and 1 base from J, leaving 12 bases between. The CDR3 loop spans 15 amino acids. Germline V CDR1 and CDR2: SNHLY, FYNNEI. This CDR3 is CASSKDRRSYNEQFF. As DNA, the CDR3 is TGTGCCAGCAGTAAAGACCGGAGGTCCTACAATGAGCAGTTCTTC.